Below, 9 T cell receptor delta chains from the same sample are listed, as sequenced in a study of γδ T cells in repeated Plasmodium falciparum infection. Gammadelta T cells were flow-sorted from PBMC into Vgamma9/Vdelta2+ and Vdelta2-negative populations for bulk analysis. TCRdb reran clone calling via CATT on the multiplex PCR reads. The table records some 100,000 delta-chain clones, 1.4% of them present only once. Sample: gamma-delta T cells from blood. Source of these receptors: a pool of human donors (malaria-infected and uninfected, not separated).

A few counts support this clone. This DNA's translation and the protein TCRdb lists, from a much larger clone, do not match at residue 12, likely due to a read error; the protein shown is translated from the DNA. The chain carries TRDV2 and TRDJ3; possible D gene TRDD3, 6 bases. V was pared by 0 bases and J by 6 bases, with 20 bases between. Germline CDR1 reads GEAIGNYY; CDR2 reads EKD. This CDR3 contains 19 residues. The CDR3 protein is CACDTIGGAGSLDTRQMFF. The CDR3 DNA reads TGTGCCTGTGACACCATCGGGGGAGCGGGTTCGTTGGACACCCGACAGATGTTTTTC.

This clone has more than one count but fewer than ten. TCRdb's entry gives the protein of a much larger clone, which mismatches this DNA's translation at residue 15, likely from a read error; the protein reported here is translated from the DNA. V gene TRDV2 was called; the J gene was not; TRDD3 is the table's D call, not checked against the DNA. This CDR3 is 17 amino acids long. Per the germline V gene, CDR1 is GEAIGNYY and CDR2 is EKD. DNA for the CDR3: TGTGCCTGTGACACCCTGGGGGATACCTGGGACACCCGACAGGTGTTTTTC. Protein: CACDTLGDTWDTRQVFF.

Details on this clone: This DNA's translation and the protein TCRdb lists, from a much larger clone, do not match at residue 12, likely due to a read error; the protein shown is translated from the DNA. Additional DNA sequences in this sample encode the identical CDR3. V is TRDV2 and J is TRDJ2, with 10 bases matching TRDD3. Germline V lookup: CDR1 GEAIGNYY, CDR2 EKD. The CDR3 totals 14 residues. The CDR3 sequence is CACDTGGLTAQPFF. CDR3 nucleotides: TGTGCCTGCGACACTGGGGGATTGACAGCACAACCCTTCTTT.

In its sample, this clone was seen a few times. TCRdb's protein, taken from a much larger clone, differs from this DNA's translation at residue 12, likely owing to a read error; the protein displayed comes from the DNA. The rearrangement uses TRDV2 and TRDJ1; 9 nucleotides match TRDD3. The CDR3 extends over 17 amino acids. The trim removed 0 bases at V and 8 bases at J, leaving 15 bases unmatched. Germline V gene data show CDR1 as GEAIGNYY and CDR2 as EKD. The CDR3 DNA sequence: TGTGCCTGTGACACCGTGGGGTTAACTGGGGGAGCACAAAAACTCATCTTT. Its protein product is CACDTVGLTGGAQKLIF.

Remarks on this clone: The translation of this DNA and the TCRdb protein of a much larger clone differ at residue 8, probably owing to a read error; the protein shown here is translated from the DNA. The chain links TRDV2 to TRDJ1; either TRDD1 or TRDD3 may supply D (5 bases each). CDR1 is GEAIGNYY and CDR2 is EKD in the germline V gene. The CDR3 is 16 amino acids. The V end lost 0 bases, the J end lost 3 bases, and 16 bases lay between the germline ends. The CDR3 DNA is TGTGCCTGTGACACCGTACTGGAGGATAGTCCCGATAAACTCATCTTT. Residues: CACDTVLEDSPDKLIF.

There are a few counts of this clone. The protein recorded in TCRdb matches a much larger clone and deviates from this DNA's translation at residue 10, suggesting a read error; the protein here is obtained by translating the DNA. This chain connects TRDV2 to TRDJ1, with TRDD3 matching 10 bases. Germline matching of the DNA provided the J gene here, since TCRdb leaves it blank. Losses at the gene ends were 3 bases for V and 3 bases for J; bases not matched to a gene: 21. The germline V gene encodes CDR1 GEAIGNYY and CDR2 EKD. The CDR3 loop spans 20 amino acids. The CDR3 here is CACDPLGRERAGGYSDKLIF. The CDR3 nucleotides read TGTGCCTGTGACCCCCTCGGCCGGGAACGGGCTGGGGGATATTCCGATAAACTCATCTTT.

This clone has a count of ten or more. It differs at one base from a far larger clone, so likely a read error. Other DNA sequences within the sample encode an identical CDR3. The gene calls are TRDV2 and TRDJ1; the match to TRDD3 covers 7 bases. No J gene was available from TCRdb, and it was assigned here by a germline match of the DNA. Germline CDR1 GEAIGNYY, CDR2 EKD. After removal of 0 bases from V and 0 bases from J, the junction contained 15 bases not matched to a gene. The CDR3 contains 19 residues. The CDR3: CACDTLTGGSRGHTDKLIF. DNA of the CDR3: TGTGCCTGTGACACCCTGACCGGGGGATCCCGGGGCCACACCGATAAACTCATCTTT.

This clone showed up just a few times. Possible read error: a much larger clone is one base away. This sequence joins TRDV1 and TRDJ1, with 9 bases matching TRDD2. The J gene was not available in TCRdb and was assigned here by matching the DNA to germline segments. V was clipped by 1 base and J by 3 bases; unmatched bases: 18. From germline, CDR1 is TSWWSYY and CDR2 QGS. The CDR3 is made up of 20 amino acids. The CDR3 loop is CALGERRPSYRVARADKLIF. CDR3 bases: TGTGCTCTTGGGGAACGGAGGCCTTCCTACAGGGTCGCCAGAGCCGATAAACTCATCTTT.

The genes are TRDV1 and TRDJ1, with TRDD3 identical over 8 bases. TCRdb supplies no J gene; here it was assigned by aligning the nucleotide sequence to germline. Losses at the gene ends were 3 bases for V and 0 bases for J; bases not matched to a gene: 27. Germline V CDR1 and CDR2: TSWWSYY, QGS. The CDR3 is 23 residues long. CDR3 coding DNA: TGTGCTCTTGGGGAGCCAGGGGGGAGGGATACGCGGGGTAAGATCCCGTACACCGATAAACTCATCTTT. It is translated as CALGEPGGRDTRGKIPYTDKLIF.